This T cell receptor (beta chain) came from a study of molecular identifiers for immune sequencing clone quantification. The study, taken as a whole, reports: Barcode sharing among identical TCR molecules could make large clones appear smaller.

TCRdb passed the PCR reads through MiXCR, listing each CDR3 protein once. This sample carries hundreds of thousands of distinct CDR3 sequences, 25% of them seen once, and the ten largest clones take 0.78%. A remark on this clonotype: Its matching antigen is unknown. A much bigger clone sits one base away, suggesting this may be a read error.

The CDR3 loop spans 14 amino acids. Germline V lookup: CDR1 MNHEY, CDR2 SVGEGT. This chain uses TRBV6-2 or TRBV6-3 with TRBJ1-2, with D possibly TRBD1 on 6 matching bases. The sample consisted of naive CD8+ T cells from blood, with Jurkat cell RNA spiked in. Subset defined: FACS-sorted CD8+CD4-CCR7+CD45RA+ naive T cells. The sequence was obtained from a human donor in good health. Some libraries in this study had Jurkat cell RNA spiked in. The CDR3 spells CASSPRTVNYGHTF. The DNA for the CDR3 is TGTGCCAGCAGCCCCCGGACAGTCAACTATGGCCACACCTTC.